This T cell receptor beta chain was obtained from a study of blood T cells in healthy people across ages. Primed by a sample-barcoded 5' primer and a J-beta primer mix, a second PCR proceeded for 7 to 11 cycles. TCRdb reanalysed the 5' RACE reads using MiXCR and keeps one entry per CDR3 protein. Of around 500,000 distinct CDR3 sequences in the sample, 40% to 50% were seen once. V lost 1 base and J lost 0; bases outside the gene matches: 10. This CDR3 is 20 amino acids long. CDR1 and CDR2 from the germline V gene are LGHNA and YSLEER. The chain is built from TRBV4-3 and TRBJ2-6, with 9 nucleotides matching TRBD2. The TCR sequence derives from a man at least 80 years old in good health. The sequenced sample was blood. This CDR3 is CASSQVKIAGALSGANVLTF. Written as DNA, the CDR3 is TGCGCCAGCAGCCAAGTAAAAATAGCGGGGGCCCTCTCTGGGGCCAACGTCCTGACTTTC.